The 11 T cell receptor beta chains below all came from one sample that was sequenced in a study of beta chain features in type 1 diabetes. Study results and limitations: TCRB CDR3 length was moderately but significantly reduced in all four CD4+ subsets of Type 1 diabetes patients.

No antigen is known for these receptors. All of the isolated RNA was reverse transcribed, so expressed TCRB transcripts were sequenced. Repertoires were generated with immunoSEQ multiplex PCR, while TCRdb's copy carries only in-frame clones and drops some. Here the sample spans around 600,000 clones, roughly 12% being singletons. The specimen sequenced was naive CD4+ T cells from blood. All receptors come from a man younger than 40 with type 1 diabetes.

This clone was seen more than once but under ten times. The V call is TRBV7-3, the J call TRBJ2-3; D is unclear. Germline V gene lookup returns CDR1 SGHTA and CDR2 FQGTGA. V shed 1 base and J shed 10 bases, with 9 bases lying between them. The CDR3 sequence is 12 residues long. The CDR3 coding sequence is TGTGCCAGCAGCTTAAACAGTGAGGCGCAGTATTTT. Translation: CASSLNSEAQYF.

This clone appeared a few times. The rearrangement joins TRBV19 to TRBJ2-7, with 11 positions matching TRBD1. Trimming took 1 base from V and 3 from J; bases not matched to a gene: 2. This CDR3 region has 15 residues. Per the germline V gene, CDR1 is LNHDA and CDR2 is SQIVND (reference sequence). The CDR3 sequence is CASSIVGQGGYEQYF. CDR3 nucleotide sequence: TGTGCCAGTAGTATAGTGGGACAGGGGGGCTACGAGCAGTACTTC.

The rearrangement joins TRBV7-2 to TRBJ2-7; D possibly corresponds to TRBD2 (5 bases). Germline lookup yields CDR1 SGHTA and CDR2 FQGNSA. Trimming pared 5 bases from V and 1 base from J, leaving 21 bases between. The CDR3 loop spans 17 amino acids. CDR3 sequence: CASSHSVGAGTSYEQYF. CDR3 in DNA: TGTGCCAGCAGCCACTCCGTGGGAGCCGGCACTTCCTACGAGCAGTACTTC.

Only one count was recorded for this clone. V is TRBV5-4 and J is TRBJ2-2, with unresolved D. The germline V gene encodes CDR1 SGHNT and CDR2 YYREEE (reference sequence). CDR3 size: 16 residues. V lost 4 bases and J lost 5, with 18 bases in between. In DNA form, the CDR3 reads TGTGCCAGCAGCCTTACACGGTATCAGCAAACCGGGGAGCTGTTTTTT. Translation: CASSLTRYQQTGELFF.

In this sample, this clone turned up a few times. V gene TRBV11-2 combines with J gene TRBJ2-4; a weak D match, TRBD1 (6 bases). There are 14 residues in the CDR3. Germline CDR1 SGHAT, CDR2 FQNNGV. The ends were cut back, 1 base at V and 6 bases at J, with 10 bases in the middle. The CDR3 DNA reads as TGTGCCAGCAGCTTAGCCTCGACAGGAAACATTCAGTACTTC. Translated, it gives CASSLASTGNIQYF.

In this sample, this clone turned up a few times. The gene calls are TRBV4-3 and TRBJ2-7, with 13 nucleotides matching TRBD2. The CDR3 contains 15 residues. V lost 4 bases and J lost 3; bases outside the gene matches: 3. Germline CDR1 is LGHNA and CDR2 is YSLEER. CDR3 DNA: TGCGCCAGCAGCCCAGGGACTAGCGGGGTCTACGAGCAGTACTTC. Amino acids: CASSPGTSGVYEQYF.

This clone came up a few times. The chain joins TRBV18 to TRBJ1-5; no firm D call. The CDR3 covers 13 residues. Per germline, CDR1 KGHSH and CDR2 LQKENI. Between the trimmed V and J ends, which lost 2 bases and 6 bases, there was a span of 8 bases. The CDR3 region is CASSPAGGQPQHF. Written as DNA, the CDR3 is TGTGCCAGCTCACCAGCAGGCGGTCAGCCCCAGCATTTT.

The genes are TRBV7-9 and TRBJ1-2; no definite D call. V dropped 3 bases and J dropped 1 base, with 9 bases sitting between them. This CDR3 is built from 14 residues. Germline V lookup: CDR1 SEHNR, CDR2 FQNEAQ (reference sequence). CDR3 bases: TGTGCCAGCAGCTTTAGCGCCGGTAACTATGGCTACACCTTC. This codes for CASSFSAGNYGYTF.

CDR3 sequence: CAWGAGDEKLFF. The CDR3 DNA reads TGTGCCTGGGGGGCAGGGGATGAAAAACTGTTTTTT. The gene calls are TRBV30 and TRBJ1-4; a possible D gene is TRBD1 (6 bases). Per the germline V gene, CDR1 is GTSNPN and CDR2 is SVGIG (reference sequence). The V end lost 5 bases, the J end lost 6 bases, and 10 bases lay between the germline ends. CDR3 size: 12 residues.

This clone was picked up a small number of times. V usage is TRBV7-2 and J usage is TRBJ2-7; 9 nucleotides align to TRBD1. CDR1 and CDR2 from the germline V gene are SGHTA and FQGNSA. The trim removed 6 bases at V and 1 base at J, leaving 7 bases unmatched. The length of the CDR3 is 15 residues. DNA for the CDR3: TGTGCCAGCAGATGGACAGGGGTAGGTTCCTACGAGCAGTACTTC. This gives the protein CASRWTGVGSYEQYF.

J is TRBJ2-1 and V is TRBV6-1, with unresolved D. Germline lookup yields CDR1 MNHNS and CDR2 SASEGT. Trimming removed 8 bases at V and 3 bases at J, with 11 bases between. The CDR3 has 13 residues. CDR3 DNA: TGTGCCAGCTGGTTCGACTTCTACAATGAGCAGTTCTTC. This gives the protein CASWFDFYNEQFF.